This TCR beta chain was observed in a study of persistence of HIV-infected CD4 T cells. Study findings and constraints: TCRbeta richness was lower in CMV- and Gag-responding cells than in anti-CD3/anti-CD28-responding cells.

This CDR3 has 15 amino acids. V was shortened by 3 bases and J by 0 bases, with 12 bases between the two germline ends. Germline values: CDR1 SGHRS, CDR2 YFSETQ. Anti-CD3/anti-CD28 beads served as a nonspecific positive control stimulus. Sorting selected CD4+ T cells upregulating both CD40 ligand and CD69. With regard to this clone: Its antigen is as yet unknown.

The immunoSEQ assay was version 4, run in survey mode. TCRdb keeps only in-frame clones here, not all; method: immunoSEQ multiplex PCR. The table shows about 43,000 clones, with more than 80% occurring only once. The sequence was obtained from an adult man with HIV who was CMV-seropositive. The source was CD4+ T cells sorted from PBMCs after approximately 20-hour stimulation, collected from a patient who received antiretroviral therapy. The rearrangement uses TRBV5-1 and TRBJ1-1; TRBD1 might be the D (5 bases). CDR3 region: CASSSGDRLNTEAFF. DNA for the CDR3: TGCGCCAGCAGCTCGGGGGACCGATTGAACACTGAAGCTTTCTTT. The full variable domain, its missing parts supplied by reference TRBV5-1 and TRBJ1-1, is KAGVTQTPRYLIKTRGQQVTLSCSPISGHRSVSWYQQTPGQGLQFLFEYFSETQRNKGNFPGRFSGRQFSNSRSEMNVSTLELGDSALYLCASSSGDRLNTEAFFGQGTRLTVV.